Listed here are 20 T cell receptor beta chains from one sample, sequenced in a study of glioma-infiltrating T cells. Using RNA template, CDR3s of TCR alpha and beta were amplified with iRepertoire arm-PCR. TCRdb re-called the multiplex PCR reads through MiXCR, storing one row per CDR3 protein. The profile shows more than 350,000 distinct CDR3 sequences, 41% of them singletons. The sequenced sample was glioma tissue, nonneoplastic brain tissue, or PBMCs (not recorded which). These TCRs come from a human donor with low-grade glioma or glioblastoma, undergoing nonglioma brain surgery, or in good health (not recorded which).

This clonotype was detected ten times or more. This rearrangement joins TRBV20-1 to TRBJ1-2; no reliable D call. The CDR3 consists of 13 residues. Trimming shortened V by 5 bases and J by 3 bases, and 13 bases separated the two germline ends. Germline CDR1 and CDR2: DFQATT and SNEGSKA (reference sequence). Here the CDR3 DNA reads TGCAGTGCTTGGAACGGTATGCACTATGGCTACACCTTC. This translates into CSAWNGMHYGYTF.

This chain connects TRBV28 to TRBJ2-7; the D is unclear. The V end was cut by 4 bases, the J end by 2 bases, with 18 bases between. The CDR3 is made up of 16 amino acids. The germline V gene has CDR1 MDHEN and CDR2 SYDVKM. CDR3 nucleotide sequence: TGTGCCAGCAGTTCGCGTATCCTAAGAGGAACCTACGAGCAGTACTTC. This sequence encodes CASSSRILRGTYEQYF.

The chain couples TRBV7-8 to TRBJ2-7; TRBD2 agrees at 9 bases. CDR1 is SGHVS, CDR2 FQNEAQ, per germline. V was pared by 4 bases and J by 6 bases, with 10 bases of the junction left unmatched. The CDR3 has 15 residues. The CDR3 spells CASSSPVAGGREQYF. The CDR3 DNA is TGTGCCAGCAGCTCCCCAGTCGCGGGAGGGCGCGAGCAGTACTTC.

In this sample, this clonotype turned up a few times. V and J are TRBV2 and TRBJ2-7; D is undetermined. CDR1 is SNHLY, CDR2 FYNNEI, per germline. This CDR3 is built from 15 residues. The V end was cut by 4 bases, the J end by 0 bases, with 13 bases between. DNA for the CDR3: TGTGCCAGCAGTGTTGACCGCAACATCTCCTACGAGCAGTACTTC. This codes for CASSVDRNISYEQYF.

This clonotype was observed many times. The V and J genes are TRBV6-5 and TRBJ2-3, with 9 bases lining up with TRBD2. Per germline, CDR1 MNHEY and CDR2 SVGAGI. V lost 0 bases, J lost 4 bases, and 14 bases stayed unmatched. The CDR3 is made up of 19 amino acids. The CDR3 reads CASSYSMFASGIRSDTQYF. The CDR3 DNA sequence: TGTGCCAGCAGTTACTCGATGTTCGCTAGCGGGATTCGGTCAGATACGCAGTATTTT.

Ten or more counts support this clonotype. J is TRBJ1-1 and V is TRBV20-1; the D gene is possibly TRBD1 (5 bases). Germline V gene sequence: CDR1 DFQATT, CDR2 SNEGSKA (reference sequence). The CDR3 is 13 amino acids. V was cut by 6 bases and J by 2 bases, with 13 bases left in between. The CDR3 here is CSAPLGENTEAFF. CDR3 nucleotide sequence: TGCAGTGCCCCCTTGGGGGAAAACACTGAAGCTTTCTTT.

This clonotype was found many times. This chain links TRBV27 with TRBJ2-7, with 10 bases lining up with TRBD1. The length of the CDR3 is 14 residues. The V and J ends lost 4 bases and 2 bases, in that order; junction bases with no gene match: 2. CDR1 MNHEY and CDR2 SMNVEV come from the germline V gene (reference sequence). The chain's CDR3 is CASSSGQGPYEQYF. The CDR3 DNA reads TGTGCCAGCAGTTCGGGACAGGGGCCCTACGAGCAGTACTTC.

To note about this clonotype: One end of the junction fails to match germline, which may point to a read error. V is TRBV2 and J is TRBJ2-3; TRBD2 matches 10 bases. Germline CDR1 and CDR2: SNHLY and FYNNEI. The CDR3 loop spans 15 amino acids. This chain's CDR3 is CASRRTSGQGDMQYF. CDR3 sequence (DNA): TGTGCCAGCAGGAGGACTAGCGGCCAAGGTGATATGCAGTATTTT.

This chain links TRBV28 with TRBJ1-1, with D possibly TRBD1 on 5 matching bases. Per germline, CDR1 MDHEN and CDR2 SYDVKM. The CDR3 contains 12 residues. V lost 6 bases, J lost 6 bases, and 11 bases lay in between. DNA of the CDR3: TGTGCCAGCAGCCTGCAGGGCTCTGAAGCTTTCTTT. Encoded protein: CASSLQGSEAFF. The whole variable domain, filled in from reference TRBV28 and TRBJ1-1, reads DVKVTQSSRYLVKRTGEKVFLECVQDMDHENMFWYRQDPGLGLRLIYFSYDVKMKEKGDIPEGYSVSREKKERFSLILESASTNQTSMYLCASSLQGSEAFFGQGTRLTVV.

This clonotype was detected only a few times. V gene TRBV4-1 combines with J gene TRBJ2-1; TRBD2 is a possible D gene (6 bases). Germline V CDR1 and CDR2: MGHRA, YSYEKL. This CDR3 contains 15 residues. Trimming took off 3 bases at V and 9 bases at J, with 18 bases between the two ends. CDR3 coding DNA: TGCGCCAGCAGCCAGGCCCTTATCCTAGCGTCTGAGCAGTTCTTC. Encoded protein: CASSQALILASEQFF.

The table lists this clonotype with a few counts. This chain links TRBV28 with TRBJ2-1; possibly TRBD1 for D (5 bases). CDR1 is MDHEN, CDR2 SYDVKM, per germline. CDR3 length: 16 amino acids. Trimming cost V 8 bases and J 2 bases, with 19 bases left between them. The CDR3 DNA sequence: TGTGCCAGCCATAAGGGCAGGGCTGCACCCTACAATGAGCAGTTCTTC. Amino acids: CASHKGRAAPYNEQFF.

The chain combines TRBV20-1 with TRBJ2-1; 14 bases agree with TRBD2. Trimming took 5 bases from V and 0 from J; bases not matched to a gene: 9. Germline loops: CDR1 DFQATT, CDR2 SNEGSKA (reference sequence). CDR3 length: 18 residues. The CDR3, as DNA: TGCAGTGCTCGAGCCGGACTAGCGGGAGGAAGCTCCTACAATGAGCAGTTCTTC. Translating gives CSARAGLAGGSSYNEQFF.

In regard to this clonotype: The junction does not match germline at one end; this may be a read error. The chain joins TRBV18 to TRBJ1-1; D is undetermined. The CDR3 covers 15 residues. Per germline, CDR1 KGHSH and CDR2 LQKENI. In DNA, the CDR3 is TGTGCCAGCTCACCATGGGATATCACTATCGCTGAAGCTTTCTTC. It translates to CASSPWDITIAEAFF.

V gene TRBV28 combines with J gene TRBJ2-1, with 10 bases identical to TRBD2. The CDR3 spans 16 residues. Unmatched junction bases numbered 11, after V lost 6 bases and J lost 6 bases. Germline CDR1 reads MDHEN; CDR2 reads SYDVKM. The CDR3 bases are TGTGCCAGCAGACTCCCTAGCGGGAGCTCCCTCAATGAGCAGTTCTTC. Protein: CASRLPSGSSLNEQFF. Together with reference TRBV28 and TRBJ2-1, the CDR3 gives the full variable domain: DVKVTQSSRYLVKRTGEKVFLECVQDMDHENMFWYRQDPGLGLRLIYFSYDVKMKEKGDIPEGYSVSREKKERFSLILESASTNQTSMYLCASRLPSGSSLNEQFFGPGTRLTVL.

In its sample, this clonotype was seen a few times. The chain has TRBV7-3 and TRBJ2-3; 12 bases are shared with TRBD2. CDR1 is SGHTA, CDR2 FQGTGA, per germline. The CDR3 covers 16 residues. J lost 4 bases, V lost 4 bases, and 6 bases had no gene match. The CDR3 is CASSSGLAGLADTQYF. CDR3 nucleotide sequence: TGTGCCAGCAGCTCCGGACTAGCGGGATTAGCAGATACGCAGTATTTT.

As to this clonotype: Germline is not matched at one junction end, which may reflect a read error. The V and J genes are TRBV27 and TRBJ2-5; D might be TRBD2 (5 bases). Germline V gene sequence: CDR1 MNHEY, CDR2 SMNVEV (reference sequence). The CDR3 runs to 17 residues. In DNA form, the CDR3 reads TGTGCCAGCAGTTTCTTTAGCGTTGACCCTCACCAAGAGACCCAGCACTTC. Protein: CASSFFSVDPHQETQHF.

The chain links TRBV7-9 to TRBJ2-5, with a weak D call TRBD1 (7 bases). The germline V and J ends were trimmed by 4 bases and 11 bases, with 29 bases remaining between them. This CDR3 has 17 amino acids. Germline lookup yields CDR1 SEHNR and CDR2 FQNEAQ (reference sequence). CDR3 sequence (DNA): TGTGCCAGCAGCTCGCGGACAGGAGCGGGTCCAACTACACCACAGTACTTC. This translates into CASSSRTGAGPTTPQYF.

This clonotype turned up a few times. V usage is TRBV10-3 and J usage is TRBJ2-7; TRBD2 might be the D (6 bases). With 0 bases removed from V and 5 bases from J, the gap between germline ends came to 14 bases. The CDR3 is 15 amino acids. The V gene's germline CDR1 is ENHRY and CDR2 SYGVKD. The CDR3 sequence is CAISESRGERDEQYF. In DNA form, the CDR3 reads TGTGCCATCAGTGAGTCGAGGGGTGAGCGGGACGAGCAGTACTTC.

The chain recombines TRBV15 with TRBJ2-7; 10 nucleotides agree with TRBD2. The V segment lost 9 bases and the J segment 4 bases; nucleotides outside the gene matches: 15. This CDR3 contains 16 residues. The germline V gene encodes CDR1 LNHNV and CDR2 YYDKDF (reference sequence). CDR3 bases: TGTGCCACAACCCTTGGGATTCGACTAGCGGGTTACGAGCAGTACTTC. This translates into CATTLGIRLAGYEQYF.

This clonotype came up a few times. The chain links TRBV28 to TRBJ2-7; 9 bases fit TRBD2. CDR1 and CDR2 (germline): MDHEN, SYDVKM. V dropped 5 bases and J dropped 3; count of bases not matched to a gene: 8. The CDR3 totals 15 residues. CDR3 nucleotide sequence: TGTGCCAGCAGTCCGCGGACTAGCGCCAGCTACGAGCAGTACTTC. Its protein product is CASSPRTSASYEQYF.